This T cell receptor (beta chain) came from a study of T cells in Graves' hyperthyroidism and ophthalmopathy. Amplification yielded TCR beta CDR3 regions, with RNA transcripts as the source. Primed by the HTBI set, a first-round RT-PCR was run on the TCR CDR3. One entry per CDR3 protein results from TCRdb running MiXCR on the multiplex PCR reads. The sample holds about 600,000 distinct CDR3 sequences, approximately 15% seen once. Germline V lookup: CDR1 SGHTA, CDR2 FQGNSA. The CDR3 is made up of 14 amino acids. As regards this clonotype: Its matching antigen is unknown. This may be a read error, as it is one base from a much larger clone.

Under 3 months was the duration of disease in ophthalmopathy patients, who also had a Clinical Activity Score of at least 3 and a NOSPECS grade of at least 4. Uncontrolled infection, other autoimmune disease, pregnancy or lactation barred patients from enrollment. Study results and caveats: In the blood, most expanded thyroid clonotypes above 0.001 appeared as well.

The TCR originated in a woman between 18 and 29 years old with Graves' ophthalmopathy. The sequenced material came from blood. The chain combines TRBV7-2 with TRBJ2-7; D is unclear. Here the CDR3 DNA reads TGTGCCAGCAGCTTAGGGACGGTCTCCTACGAGCGGTACTTC. Amino acid sequence: CASSLGTVSYERYF.